This is a list of T cell receptor beta chains from one sample in a study of cytomegalovirus exposure and HLA in healthy donors. TCRdb's copy holds only in-frame clones and misses some; the assay was immunoSEQ multiplex PCR. Its clone listing holds 45,000 to 55,000 clones. The sample comprised PBMCs. The receptors come from a male donor in good health and CMV-seropositive. Both conserved end residues are part of each CDR3. Fields, in order: V gene, J gene, CDR3 protein.

V: TRBV18
J: TRBJ2-7
CDR3: CASSPPVGQGRGYEQYF

V: TRBV9
J: TRBJ1-5
CDR3: CASSVESDSNQPQHF

V: TRBV27
J: TRBJ1-2
CDR3: CASSSNNYGYTF

V: TRBV4-2
J: TRBJ2-5
CDR3: CASSPTLAGGETQYF

V: TRBV2
J: TRBJ1-1
CDR3: CARRDWDTEAFF

V: TRBV9
J: TRBJ2-5
CDR3: CASSPPSGGIQETQYF

V: TRBV7-8
J: TRBJ2-3
CDR3: CASSPHQLRGRADTQYF

V: TRBV27
J: TRBJ1-2
CDR3: CASSPGTPYGYTF

V: TRBV11-1
J: TRBJ2-7
CDR3: CASSLVPLAGGSYEQYF

V: TRBV7-9
J: TRBJ1-1
CDR3: CASSIPRQGASGTEAFF

V: TRBV5-1
J: TRBJ2-1
CDR3: CASSLTSLPGEQFF

V: TRBV1
J: -
CDR3: CTSSQARTGDYEQYF

V: TRBV19
J: TRBJ2-7
CDR3: CASSRGTAGVEQYF

V: TRBV27
J: TRBJ2-7
CDR3: CASSIGGSYEQYF

V: TRBV14
J: TRBJ2-1
CDR3: CASSQHYLAGVNEQFF

V: TRBV28
J: TRBJ1-6
CDR3: CASSLGHNNSPLHF

V: TRBV7-9
J: TRBJ2-3
CDR3: CASSSPGSTDTQYF

V: TRBV30
J: TRBJ2-7
CDR3: CAWTAEYSYEQYF

V: TRBV11-2
J: TRBJ1-6
CDR3: CASSPLGTGPNSPLHF

V: TRBV11-2
J: TRBJ2-5
CDR3: CASSLDHDQETQYF

V: TRBV9
J: TRBJ1-1
CDR3: CASSGESTGIPEAFF

V: TRBV2
J: TRBJ1-1
CDR3: CASSILGVNTEAFF

V: TRBV7-2
J: TRBJ1-5
CDR3: CASSLEGQGKQPQHF

V: TRBV4-1
J: TRBJ1-5
CDR3: CASSQEQADVWPQHF

V: TRBV5-1
J: TRBJ1-1
CDR3: CASSLSGGDTEAFF

V: TRBV7-3
J: TRBJ2-2
CDR3: CASSAYSGYTGELFF

V: TRBV4-2
J: TRBJ2-2
CDR3: CASSQDLVATGELFF

V: TRBV5-4
J: TRBJ2-1
CDR3: CASSLVSNHNEQFF

V: TRBV29-1
J: TRBJ2-2
CDR3: CSVVPAGSAGELFF

V: TRBV5-1
J: TRBJ2-7
CDR3: CASSLVDRPYEQYF

V: TRBV7-2
J: TRBJ2-5
CDR3: CASTLTGEETQYF

V: TRBV7-2
J: TRBJ1-2
CDR3: CASSPGGDYGYTF

V: TRBV7-6
J: TRBJ1-4
CDR3: CASSLGWGGNEKLFF

V: TRBV10-3
J: TRBJ1-3
CDR3: CAISEWGDSNSGNTIYF

V: TRBV29-1
J: TRBJ2-7
CDR3: CSVEDVLAGGPYEQYF

V: TRBV12-5
J: TRBJ2-7
CDR3: CASGLTGGPYEQYF

V: TRBV27
J: -
CDR3: CASSFGRRSYEQYF

V: TRBV10-3
J: TRBJ1-2
CDR3: CAISESVNYGYTF

V: TRBV30
J: TRBJ1-5
CDR3: CAWSEGADQPQHF

V: TRBV7-2
J: TRBJ2-7
CDR3: CASSSVPGQTRSSYEQYF